Sequencing of this T cell receptor (beta chain) was carried out in a study of T-cell memory formation after mild COVID-19 (dated by TCRdb to 2020 to 2022). Regarding the study in general: Most TCR sequence clusters were specific to one of the two donors. Longitudinal TCRalpha and TCRbeta repertoire sequencing tracked T-cell clones expanding and contracting after mild COVID-19 in a couple of donors. The cohort was made up of two young adult volunteers, one female and one male, who were previously healthy.

Instrument on record: Illumina NovaSeq 6000. Using 5'RACE with constant-segment primers, TCRalpha and TCRbeta cDNA libraries were constructed, with sample barcodes and unique molecular identifiers added in the process. Trizol reagent was used to extract RNA from every sample. Libraries were amplified in two PCR steps, with a second sample barcode and Illumina TruSeq adapters added in the second step. The libraries were sequenced on an Illumina NovaSeq using 2 x 150 bp paired-end reads. As for the authors' bioinformatics: With migec v1.2.7, reads were demultiplexed and then collapsed into UMI-guided consensus sequences. Using mixcr v2.1.11, UMI consensuses were aligned to TRA and TRB V and J templates and then assembled into clonotypes. A clonotype was counted as expanded or contracted only if both edgeR and NoisET called the change significant, with noise models trained on biological replicates. edgeR calls used a false discovery rate-adjusted p below 0.01 and a log2 fold-change threshold of 1. As an exploratory analysis of dynamics, PCA with hierarchical clustering was applied to max-normalized trajectories of the 1000 most abundant clonotypes. Separately sequenced CD4+ and CD8+ repertoires were used to assign the CD4 or CD8 phenotype of responding clones. Clones were called with MiXCR by TCRdb after fastp trimmed the public reads at Q25, and only in-frame beta chains were retained. All rows with the same CDR3 protein become a single entry with the most common DNA and genes. TCRdb, not the original authors, processed these V and J calls. For this sample the table gives 45,000 to 65,000 distinct CDR3 sequences, of which approximately 9.5% were detected only once. The ten largest clones add up to more than 1% of the sample.

This clonotype has a handful of counts. No cognate antigen has been identified for it. One base away there is no much larger clone; base qualities are not given. Ficoll-Paque density gradient centrifugation was the method used to isolate PBMCs. Beyond this particular receptor, the publication reports: Some responding clones were detected in pre-infection memory, which suggested that pre-existing cross-reactive memory T cells had joined the SARS-CoV-2 response. Balanced CD4/CD8 phenotypes were observed for clones contracting from day 15 to 85, whereas a bias towards CD4+ was observed for a second wave of clones expanding from day 15 to 37. The study included only two mild cases, and larger cohorts that include severe cases with pre-infection samples were judged to be necessary. SARS-CoV-2 specificity was not confirmed for the second-wave clones peaking on day 37. Contracting CD4+ clones were located mainly in the CM and EM memory subsets, whereas CD8+ clones were found to be enriched in EMRA.

The clonotype was recovered from a man between 18 and 29 years old who had mild COVID-19 (a few samples of this study predate the infection). The sample titles of this study are shuffled in the database, so cell type and time point are left out; the donor was told from shared clones. Sequencing used PBMCs or a T cell subset sorted from them (not recorded which).

The sequenced DNA: TGTGCCAGCTCACCCCGTCAAGTCATCCAGAATTCACCCCTCCACTTT. This encodes CASSPRQVIQNSPLHF. In this chain, TRBV18 is recombined with TRBJ1-6; the D gene is not confidently resolved. The CDR3, from cysteine to phenylalanine, totals 16 residues. The kept DNA is CDR3 alone, 48 bases in frame from the first base. V lost 3 bases and J lost 7 bases; the stretch between them is 16 bases long. The germline V gene supplies CDR1 KGHSH and CDR2 LQKENI. With the portions outside the CDR3 filled from the reference TRBV18 and TRBJ1-6 genes, the complete variable region becomes NAGVMQNPRHLVRRRGQEARLRCSPMKGHSHVYWYRQLPEEGLKFMVYLQKENIIDESGMPKERFSAEFPKEGPSILRIQQVVRGDSAAYFCASSPRQVIQNSPLHFGNGTRLTVT.